This T cell receptor beta chain appears in the sequencing data of a study of identical twins. One entry per CDR3 protein, called by TCRdb with MiXCR from the 5' RACE reads. Of 200,000 to 250,000 distinct CDR3 sequences in the sample, around 15% were seen once. Findings and limits, study-wide: Invariant MAIT and iNKT cells could partly confound zero-insertion analyses.

The germline V gene encodes CDR1 DFQATT and CDR2 SNEGSKA (reference sequence). This CDR3 region has 12 residues. V was pared by 5 bases and J by 2 bases, with 8 bases between. As for this clonotype: What it binds is unknown.

Material for sequencing was memory (CD45RO+) T cells sorted from blood. The sequence derives from a woman younger than 35 in good health. The chain is built from TRBV20-1 and TRBJ2-3; no reliable D call. The CDR3 spells CSAGRSTDTQYF. CDR3 nucleotide sequence: TGCAGTGCTGGCCGCTCCACAGATACGCAGTATTTT.